This paragraph reports one T cell receptor beta chain. CDR3 length equals 13 residues. Per germline, CDR1 MRHNA and CDR2 SNTAGT. The V end was cut by 6 bases, the J end by 0 bases, with 8 bases between. The sample originates from a study of cytomegalovirus exposure and HLA in healthy donors. PCR amplification relied on 60 Vbeta primers (plus 13 Jbeta primers). Only in-frame clones appear in the TCRdb table, and some are missing; sequencing was by immunoSEQ multiplex PCR. The table includes some 98,000 clones, roughly two thirds detected once. This receptor was identified in a man aged 45-65 years in good health and CMV-seronegative. The chain links TRBV6-4 to TRBJ1-1; possible D gene TRBD1, 6 bases. Sequenced sample: PBMCs. As DNA, the CDR3 is TGTGCCAGCAGCAGGACAGTGAACACTGAAGCTTTCTTT. It codes for CASSRTVNTEAFF.